This T cell receptor beta chain stems from a study of response to subunit inactivated influenza vaccine (dated by TCRdb to 2017 to 2018). Regarding the study in general: Deep quantitative profiling of the T cell receptor repertoire was used in the study to follow responses to a trivalent subunit inactivated influenza vaccine. Points the paper makes about the study in general: The authors suggested that each seasonal influenza vaccination may recruit only a limited number of new T cells.

A remark on this clonotype: Its recognized antigen is unknown. Base qualities are not recorded, but no much larger clone differs from it by a single base.

Library preparation employed RT-PCR. This sample was sequenced with an Illumina HiSeq 2500. TCRdb handled the public reads itself, with Q25 trimming in fastp and clone calling in MiXCR, and kept productive beta chains. Duplicate CDR3 protein sequences are folded into a single record with the most common DNA and genes. This sample gives about 520,000 distinct CDR3 sequences in total; less than 30% of them show up just once. 1.5% to 2% of the sample goes to the ten largest clones. Sequences MNHNS (CDR1) and SASEGT (CDR2) are obtained from the germline V gene. V and J lose 7 bases and 6 bases, and a span of 18 bases separates them. From its cysteine to its phenylalanine, the CDR3 spans 14 amino acids. Of the read, only the CDR3 DNA is kept; its 42 bases are in frame from base 1.

The sample was CD4+ T cells sorted from PBMCs, taken more than 4 days after vaccination. The chain is made from TRBV6-1 and TRBJ1-2, and TRBD1 may be the D gene, going by 6 matching bases. This TCR was sampled from a man over 45 who received an inactivated influenza vaccine. Donor details come from another sample of the same person, matched by shared clones. The CDR3 protein is CASTLLGRDNGYTF. Read as DNA, the sequence is TGTGCCAGCACCCTATTGGGCAGGGACAATGGCTACACCTTC.